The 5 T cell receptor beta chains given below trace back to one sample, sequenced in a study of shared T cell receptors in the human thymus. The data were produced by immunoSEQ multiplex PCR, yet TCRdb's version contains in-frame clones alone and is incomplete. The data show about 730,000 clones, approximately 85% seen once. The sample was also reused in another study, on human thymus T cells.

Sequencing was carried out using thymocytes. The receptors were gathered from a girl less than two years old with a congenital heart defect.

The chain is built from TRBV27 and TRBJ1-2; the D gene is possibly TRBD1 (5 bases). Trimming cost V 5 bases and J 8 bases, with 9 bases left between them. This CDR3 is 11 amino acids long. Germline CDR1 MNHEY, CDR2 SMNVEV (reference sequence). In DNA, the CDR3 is TGTGCCAGCAGTCGGGGGAGAGGCTACACCTTC. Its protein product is CASSRGRGYTF.

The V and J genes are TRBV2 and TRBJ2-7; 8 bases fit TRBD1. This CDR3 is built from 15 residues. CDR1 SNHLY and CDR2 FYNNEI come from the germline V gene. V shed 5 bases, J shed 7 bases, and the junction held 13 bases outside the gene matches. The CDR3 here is CASSHIPGQGVEQYF. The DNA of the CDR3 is TGTGCCAGCAGTCATATTCCAGGACAGGGCGTGGAGCAGTACTTC.

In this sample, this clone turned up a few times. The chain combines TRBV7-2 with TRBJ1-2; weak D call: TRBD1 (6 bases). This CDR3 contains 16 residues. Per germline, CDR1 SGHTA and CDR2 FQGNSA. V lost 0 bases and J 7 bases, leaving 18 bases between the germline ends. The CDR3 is CASSLAGRGINGGYTF. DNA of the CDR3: TGTGCCAGCAGCTTAGCAGGCAGGGGCATAAACGGTGGCTACACCTTC. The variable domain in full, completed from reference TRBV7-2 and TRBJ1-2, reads GAGVSQSPSNKVTEKGKDVELRCDPISGHTALYWYRQSLGQGLEFLIYFQGNSAPDKSGLPSDRFSAERTGGSVSTLTIQRTQQEDSAVYLCASSLAGRGINGGYTFGSGTRLTVV.

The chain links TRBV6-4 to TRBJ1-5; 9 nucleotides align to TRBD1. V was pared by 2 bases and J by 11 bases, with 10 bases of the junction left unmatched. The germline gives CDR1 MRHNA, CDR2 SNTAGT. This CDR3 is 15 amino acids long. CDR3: CASSDRDRVSGAQHF. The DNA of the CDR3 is TGTGCCAGCAGTGACCGGGACAGGGTGTCCGGGGCCCAGCATTTT.

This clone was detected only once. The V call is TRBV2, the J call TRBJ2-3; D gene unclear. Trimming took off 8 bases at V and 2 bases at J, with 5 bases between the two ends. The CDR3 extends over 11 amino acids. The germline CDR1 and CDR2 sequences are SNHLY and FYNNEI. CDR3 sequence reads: CASGPTDTQYF. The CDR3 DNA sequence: TGTGCCAGCGGGCCCACAGATACGCAGTATTTT.